The present entry profiles one T cell receptor beta chain with its context. This clone is labeled medium-sized (0.01 to 0.1%). This clone's antigen is unknown. Qualities for individual bases were not recorded, and no much larger clone is one base off. These data come from a study of T cell changes during pregnancy in multiple sclerosis (dated by TCRdb to between 2018 and 2021). In terms of the full investigation: The study looked at changes in the T cell repertoire across pregnancy in women with multiple sclerosis.

Receptor amplification or capture employed the immunoSEQ multiplex PCR assay. Here the immuneACCESS table is served through TCRdb, limited to in-frame sequences with V and J called. Missing clones are a known gap in these copies; in checked studies unresolved V genes cover under half, and the rest lacks a known reason. For this sample the table gives over 30,000 clones, of which roughly 91% were detected only once. Jointly, the top ten make up about 3.6% of the sample. Via the germline V gene, CDR1 is SNHLY and CDR2 FYNNEI. V lost 6 bases and J lost 4 bases; the stretch between them is 16 bases long. The CDR3 runs 15 amino acids, cysteine and phenylalanine included. Only the CDR3 DNA stays, 45 bases, in frame from base 1.

This receptor was identified in a female donor in good health, enrolled as a control in a pregnancy study. Sequencing was performed on CD8+ T cells from peripheral blood mononuclear cells, taken in the second trimester of pregnancy. This sequence uses TRBV2 and TRBJ1-3; a tentative D call is TRBD1 (5 bases match). CDR3 protein: CASRLDSSGGNTIYF. The nucleotide sequence is TGTGCCAGCAGACTCGACAGTAGTGGGGGAAACACCATATATTTT.